This T cell receptor (beta chain) appears in the sequencing data of a study of T cells in Graves' hyperthyroidism and ophthalmopathy. Study-wide background: Peripheral blood was taken when the disease was first diagnosed, before any treatment began.

Study-wide points: Using 13 V-J features, a model discriminated ophthalmopathy from stable hyperthyroidism. Before onset, ophthalmopathy was predicted by the model a median roughly 6.8 months earlier.

As concerns this clonotype: The antigen remains unidentified.

Amplification targeted TCR beta CDR3 regions from RNA transcripts. A first-round RT-PCR of the TCR CDR3 used the HTBI primer set. TCRdb itself ran the multiplex PCR reads through MiXCR, one entry per CDR3 protein. This sample has 700,000 or so distinct CDR3 sequences, with roughly 15% found just once. The V gene's germline CDR1 is LGHNA and CDR2 YSLEER. V shed 0 bases and J 7 bases; nucleotides not matched to a gene: 10. The CDR3 runs 17 residues. Stable Graves' hyperthyroidism denoted no ophthalmopathy progression over 18 months. The chain links TRBV4-3 to TRBJ2-1; TRBD2 agrees at 9 bases. The sequence came from a man aged 18 to 35 with Graves' hyperthyroidism. Specimen: blood. The CDR3 DNA follows: TGCGCCAGCAGCCAAGATAGGCGCGGGGGGGCGGGGAATGAGCAGTTCTTC. This gives the protein CASSQDRRGGAGNEQFF.